This T cell receptor beta chain comes out of a study of CD8+ T cells in alopecia areata. Findings of the study overall: Normal scalp showed lower clonality than lesional scalp, especially alopecia totalis/universalis.

Investigators isolated RNA and reverse transcribed it into cDNA to act as the sequencing template. Clones were sequenced by immunoSEQ multiplex PCR, and TCRdb holds only the in-frame ones, with some missing. The repertoire holds about 160,000 clones, with around 47% as singletons. In regard to this clone: Its matching antigen is unknown.

This TCR derives from a human donor with alopecia areata. The sample comprised CD4+ T cells sorted from blood.

As DNA, the CDR3 is TGTGCCAGCAGTGATAGGGGAAGGAGCTCCTACGAGCAGTACTTC. Protein sequence: CASSDRGRSSYEQYF. The rearrangement links TRBV25-1 to TRBJ2-7, with D possibly TRBD1 on 5 matching bases. Germline V lookup: CDR1 MGHDK, CDR2 SYGVNS. Deletions cut 3 bases from V and 0 bases from J, with 12 bases between. The CDR3 loop spans 15 amino acids.